The 15 T cell receptor beta chains below all came from one sample that was sequenced in a study of blood T cells in healthy people across ages. For the second PCR, which ran for about 7 to 12 cycles, a sample-barcoded 5' primer and a J-beta primer mix were used. Via MiXCR, TCRdb re-called the 5' RACE reads, giving one row per CDR3 protein. The sample lists some 710,000 distinct CDR3 sequences, about 42% seen once, with less than 20% in the top ten. The specimen sequenced was blood. These receptors came from a man older than 75 in good health.

This clonotype appeared a single time. This sequence joins TRBV5-1 and TRBJ2-1, with 12 bases that match TRBD1. TRBJ2-7 explains the end of the DNA better; the J call may be wrong. Germline CDR1 and CDR2: SGHRS and YFSETQ. The CDR3 contains 15 residues. In DNA, the CDR3 is TGCGCCAGCAGGGAGGGACAGGGGGCCTACAATGAGCAGTACTTC. Translation: CASREGQGAYNEQYF.

A remark on this clonotype: A read error may produce the germline difference seen at one junction end. J is TRBJ2-5 and V is TRBV5-5; possible D gene TRBD2, 6 bases. The CDR3 consists of 15 residues. Germline CDR1 SGHKS, CDR2 YYEKEE (reference sequence). The CDR3 nucleotides read TGTGCCAACAGCTCCGGACTCACGGGGGTGAATGAGCAGTACTTC. Protein sequence: CANSSGLTGVNEQYF.

As regards this clonotype: The junction departs from the called germline gene at one end, perhaps through a read error. This chain joins TRBV7-3 and TRBJ2-1, with TRBD2 matching 8 bases. The V gene's germline CDR1 is SGHTA and CDR2 FQGTGA. There are 16 residues in the CDR3. The CDR3 nucleotides read TGTGCCAGCAGCTTAACAGCGGGAGCAATCTACAGTGAGCAGTTCTTC. This translates into CASSLTAGAIYSEQFF.

On this clonotype itself: A read error may be the cause here, since a much bigger clone is one base away. This chain uses TRBV11-2 with TRBJ2-5; 11 positions agree with TRBD2. Germline V gene data show CDR1 as SGHAT and CDR2 as FQNNGV. This CDR3 is built from 17 residues. J lost 11 bases, V lost 7 bases, and 21 bases had no gene match. CDR3 loop: CASTTLGFSGRANEQYF. CDR3 bases: TGTGCCAGCACCACTCTGGGCTTTAGCGGGAGGGCGAATGAGCAGTACTTC.

This chain links TRBV5-1 with TRBJ2-7; D remains ambiguous. Trimming left V 0 bases short and J 2 bases short, with 9 bases between. The V gene's germline CDR1 is SGHRS and CDR2 YFSETQ. There are 14 residues in the CDR3. CDR3 coding DNA: TGCGCCAGCAGCTTGGGGTTTCAGACCTACGAGCAGTACTTC. This codes for CASSLGFQTYEQYF.

There are a few counts of this clonotype. V and J are TRBV6-2 or TRBV6-3 and TRBJ2-5; D gene unclear. Germline V gene sequence: CDR1 MNHEY, CDR2 SVGEGT. V was shortened by 6 bases and J by 13 bases, with 24 bases between the two germline ends. The CDR3 loop spans 14 amino acids. CDR3 sequence: CASSRHFERVDPYF. The CDR3 nucleotides read TGTGCCAGCAGCCGACATTTCGAACGGGTGGATCCGTACTTC.

The V gene is TRBV3-1, the J gene TRBJ1-2; 7 bases match TRBD1. V dropped 1 base and J dropped 3; count of bases not matched to a gene: 5. Germline V lookup: CDR1 LGHDT, CDR2 YNNKEL (reference sequence). This CDR3 is built from 15 residues. CDR3 region: CASSQAATGYYGYTF. In DNA, the CDR3 is TGTGCCAGCAGCCAAGCTGCGACAGGGTACTATGGCTACACCTTC. The full variable domain, its missing parts supplied by reference TRBV3-1 and TRBJ1-2, is DTAVSQTPKYLVTQMGNDKSIKCEQNLGHDTMYWYKQDSKKFLKIMFSYNNKELIINETVPNRFSPKSPDKAHLNLHINSLELGDSAVYFCASSQAATGYYGYTFGSGTRLTVV.

The CDR3 DNA reads as TGTGCCAGCAGCGTGACGCGGGGAGGTAACTATGGCTACACCTTC. Translating gives CASSVTRGGNYGYTF. The chain couples TRBV9 to TRBJ1-2; D not certain. The germline CDR1 and CDR2 sequences are SGDLS and YYNGEE. V lost 2 bases to trimming and J lost 1 base, with 12 bases between them. CDR3 length: 15 residues.

V and J are TRBV18 and TRBJ2-5, with 7 positions matching TRBD2. This CDR3 contains 14 residues. J was trimmed by 2 bases and V by 3 bases; bases with no gene match: 3. Looked up from germline, CDR1 is KGHSH and CDR2 is LQKENI. DNA of the CDR3: TGTGCCAGCTCACCTGAAGCGGGGCAAGAGACCCAGTACTTC. Amino acid sequence: CASSPEAGQETQYF.

The V and J genes are TRBV20-1 and TRBJ2-1; 7 bases fit TRBD2. V trimming: 2 bases; J trimming: 10 bases; junction bases outside the gene matches: 11. The CDR3 is made up of 14 amino acids. Germline V CDR1 and CDR2: DFQATT, SNEGSKA (reference sequence). CDR3 residues: CSARRLAETQEQFF. CDR3 in DNA: TGCAGTGCTAGACGTCTAGCGGAGACCCAAGAGCAGTTCTTC.

In regard to this clonotype: A much larger clone lies a single base off, so this may be a read error. J is TRBJ2-4 and V is TRBV27; TRBD1 is a possible D gene (6 bases). The tail of the sequence fits TRBJ2-7 better, so the J call may be wrong. Germline CDR1 is MNHEY and CDR2 is SMNVEV (reference sequence). The CDR3 runs to 14 residues. The CDR3 DNA follows: TGTGCCAGCAGTGTATCGTGGCAGGGGACCGAGCAGTACTTC. Its protein is CASSVSWQGTEQYF.

The chain recombines TRBV27 with TRBJ2-7, with D maybe TRBD1 (6 bases). The tail of the sequence fits TRBJ2-4 better, so the J call may be wrong. The CDR3 sequence is 16 residues long. The germline V gene has CDR1 MNHEY and CDR2 SMNVEV (reference sequence). CDR3 sequence: CASSLSKRGWKNIQYF. The CDR3 nucleotides are TGTGCCAGCAGTTTATCGAAGAGGGGGTGGAAAAACATTCAGTACTTC.

The chain employs TRBV28 and TRBJ1-2; possibly TRBD1 for D (6 bases). V shed 6 bases and J shed 4 bases, with 18 bases lying between them. In germline, CDR1 is MDHEN, CDR2 SYDVKM. The CDR3 is 15 residues long. The CDR3 sequence is CASRDFGGIGYGYTF. CDR3 nucleotide sequence: TGTGCCAGCAGAGACTTCGGGGGCATTGGCTATGGCTACACCTTC.

The table lists this clonotype with many counts. The CDR3 spells CSASLAGGPSYEQYF. CDR3 DNA: TGCAGTGCTAGTTTAGCGGGAGGGCCCTCCTACGAGCAGTACTTC. V is TRBV20-1 and J is TRBJ2-7; 11 bases agree with TRBD2. Trimming cost V 3 bases and J 0 bases; bases outside gene matches: 4. The CDR3 extends over 15 amino acids. Germline loops: CDR1 DFQATT, CDR2 SNEGSKA (reference sequence).

This chain joins TRBV5-1 and TRBJ2-7, with a tentative D call TRBD1 (5 bases). The last part of the DNA fits TRBJ2-5 better; the J call may be wrong. The germline V gene encodes CDR1 SGHRS and CDR2 YFSETQ. This CDR3 is built from 16 residues. CDR3: CASSLDRRVLGETQYF. In nucleotides, the CDR3 is TGCGCCAGCAGCTTGGACAGGCGAGTGTTGGGAGAGACCCAGTACTTC.